This TCR beta chain was retrieved from a study of CD8+CD57+ T cells in acquired aplastic anemia. As concerns this clonotype: A clone one base away is much larger, so this may be a read error.

Profiling of TCR beta VDJ combinations and CDR3 sequences used genomic DNA as template. Each CDR3 protein gets one entry after TCRdb re-called the reads with MiXCR. The sample holds hundreds of thousands of distinct CDR3 sequences, roughly 34% seen once. Patients chosen for sequencing had shown CD8+CD57+ cell expansion by flow cytometry. The specimen sequenced was sorted CD4+, CD8+, or CD8+CD57+ T cells (not recorded which) from PBMCs. This receptor was obtained from a human donor with aplastic anemia.

The CDR3 spells CSARPRDSGANVLTF. The CDR3 DNA sequence: TGCAGTGCTAGACCCAGGGACTCTGGGGCCAACGTCCTGACTTTC. The rearrangement uses TRBV20-1 and TRBJ2-6, with TRBD1 as a possible D gene (5 bases). The V and J ends lost 2 bases and 0 bases respectively, with 8 bases between them. Germline CDR1 and CDR2: DFQATT and SNEGSKA (reference sequence). This CDR3 spans 15 amino acids.